This entry describes one TCR beta chain. The data were obtained in a study of blood T cell repertoires in COVID-19. Overall study: Acute and convalescent COVID-19 specimens originated in the United States, Italy and Spain.

In the authors' workflow: Scientists estimated how many nucleated cells there were by amplifying reference gene primers. Sequencing was performed with immunoSEQ multiplex PCR; in TCRdb, only in-frame clones are kept and a portion is missing. The V and J calls and clone size were taken over from that table, and D and trimming were inferred from the DNA. The data show some 120,000 clones, with roughly 90% seen just once and roughly 3.7% held by the top ten. The V and J ends lost 2 bases and 2 bases respectively, with 10 bases between them. This CDR3 contains 15 residues. Germline V CDR1 and CDR2: MNHEY, SMNVEV (reference sequence).

Input material: peripheral blood. The chain joins TRBV27 to TRBJ1-5, with D tentatively TRBD1 (5 bases). The sequence came from a man in his fifties with active COVID-19. CDR3 DNA sequence: TGTGCCAGCAGTTTAGTCAGGGAAGGCAATCAGCCCCAGCATTTT. As protein: CASSLVREGNQPQHF.